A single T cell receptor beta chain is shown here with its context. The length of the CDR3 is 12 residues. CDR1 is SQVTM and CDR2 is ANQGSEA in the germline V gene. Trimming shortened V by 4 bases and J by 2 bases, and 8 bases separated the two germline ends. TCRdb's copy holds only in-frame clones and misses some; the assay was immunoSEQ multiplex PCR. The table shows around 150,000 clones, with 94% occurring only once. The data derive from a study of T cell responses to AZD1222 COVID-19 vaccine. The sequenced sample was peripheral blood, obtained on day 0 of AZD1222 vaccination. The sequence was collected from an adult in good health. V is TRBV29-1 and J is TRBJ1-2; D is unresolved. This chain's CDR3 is CSVAQTNYGYTF. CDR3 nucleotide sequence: TGCAGCGTTGCACAGACCAACTATGGCTACACCTTC.